This TCR beta chain comes out of a study of blood T cell repertoires in COVID-19. At the level of the study: Researchers got acute and convalescent COVID-19 samples from the United States, Italy and Spain. T cells, B-cell-depleted T cells, or PBMCs provided the cDNA or gDNA that served as material.

Authors' data handling: Amplifying reference gene primers gave estimates of nucleated cell counts. The method was immunoSEQ multiplex PCR; TCRdb's version includes in-frame clones alone and lacks a portion of them. The V and J calls and clone size are taken from that table; D and trimming were inferred from the DNA. The profile shows about 39,000 clones, just under 95% of them singletons. V trimming: 0 bases; J trimming: 0 bases; junction bases outside the gene matches: 15. This CDR3 has 20 amino acids. In germline, CDR1 is LNHNV, CDR2 YYDKDF (reference sequence). This clone appeared once. V and J are TRBV15 and TRBJ2-3; 7 bases are shared with TRBD2. The sequencing input was peripheral blood. This clonotype was sampled from a human donor with active COVID-19. The donor label of this sample is uncertain. Written as DNA, the CDR3 is TGTGCCACCAGCAGAGATTTGGAGTTTGTATGGCGGGAGAGCACAGATACGCAGTATTTT. This translates into CATSRDLEFVWRESTDTQYF.